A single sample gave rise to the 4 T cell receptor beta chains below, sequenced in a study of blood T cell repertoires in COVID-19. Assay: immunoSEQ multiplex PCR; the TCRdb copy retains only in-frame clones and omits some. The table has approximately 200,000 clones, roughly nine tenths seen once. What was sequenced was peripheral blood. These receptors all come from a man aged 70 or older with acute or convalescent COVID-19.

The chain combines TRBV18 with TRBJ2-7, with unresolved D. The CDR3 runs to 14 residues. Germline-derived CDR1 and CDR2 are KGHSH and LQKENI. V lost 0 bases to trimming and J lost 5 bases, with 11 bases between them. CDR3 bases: TGTGCCAGCTCACCACCCACCAGGTACCACGAGCAGTACTTC. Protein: CASSPPTRYHEQYF.

As DNA, the CDR3 is TGTGCCAGCAGCTTATTGACAGGAAGCACCGGGGAGCTGTTTTTT. This encodes CASSLLTGSTGELFF. The rearrangement links TRBV7-9 to TRBJ2-2, with D perhaps matching TRBD1 (6 bases). Trimming removed 2 bases from V and 4 bases from J, with 11 bases in between. The CDR3 is 15 amino acids. CDR1 is SEHNR, CDR2 FQNEAQ, per germline (reference sequence).

As DNA, the CDR3 is TGCAGTGCAACACGGGGCTACGAGCAGTACTTC. Protein sequence: CSATRGYEQYF. The gene calls are TRBV20-1 and TRBJ2-7; D possibly corresponds to TRBD2 (5 bases). The V gene lost 6 bases and the J gene lost 3 bases, with 9 bases spanning the gap. Germline-derived CDR1 and CDR2 are DFQATT and SNEGSKA (reference sequence). The CDR3 contains 11 residues.

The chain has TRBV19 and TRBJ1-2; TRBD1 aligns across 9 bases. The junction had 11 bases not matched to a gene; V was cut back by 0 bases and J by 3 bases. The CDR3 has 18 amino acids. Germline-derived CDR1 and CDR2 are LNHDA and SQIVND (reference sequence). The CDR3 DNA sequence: TGTGCCAGTAGTATAGATCCGCCGGGACAGGGATATCACTATGGCTACACCTTC. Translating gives CASSIDPPGQGYHYGYTF.